This entry lists 27 T cell receptor beta chains sequenced from one sample in a study of cytomegalovirus exposure and HLA in healthy donors. Primers for the PCR totalled 60 Vbeta and 13 Jbeta. The table came from immunoSEQ multiplex PCR; TCRdb's copy has only in-frame clones and leaves some out. The data contain about 140,000 clones, over 65% of them singletons. Sequences were obtained from PBMCs. The receptors were gathered from a woman aged 30 to 39 in good health and CMV-seronegative.

Worth noting for this clone: The sample carries other DNA sequences with the same CDR3. The genes are TRBV7-3 and TRBJ2-1; D perhaps matches TRBD1 (6 bases). Between the trimmed V and J ends, which lost 3 bases and 8 bases, there was a span of 11 bases. The CDR3 runs 13 residues. From germline, CDR1 is SGHTA and CDR2 FQGTGA. For the CDR3, the DNA is TGTGCCAGCAGCTTCCAGGGGATCGATGAGCAGTTCTTC. This translates into CASSFQGIDEQFF.

The J gene is TRBJ2-2, the V gene TRBV19; TRBD1 matches at 8 bases. V lost 7 bases, J lost 5 bases, and 6 bases stayed unmatched. Germline lookup yields CDR1 LNHDA and CDR2 SQIVND (reference sequence). This CDR3 is 14 amino acids long. This CDR3 reads CASIDRGWTGELFF. The CDR3 DNA sequence: TGTGCCAGTATAGACAGGGGATGGACCGGGGAGCTGTTTTTT.

This clone was seen only a few times. This chain joins TRBV27 and TRBJ1-6; 9 nucleotides agree with TRBD1. V shed 6 bases, J shed 0 bases, and the junction held 15 bases outside the gene matches. The length of the CDR3 is 20 residues. Germline CDR1 reads MNHEY; CDR2 reads SMNVEV (reference sequence). The CDR3 DNA is TGTGCCAGCAGACGTGCCTCCGGGACAGGGACTCTCTCCTATAATTCACCCCTCCACTTT. Its translation is CASRRASGTGTLSYNSPLHF.

This clone was observed a few times. The chain links TRBV28 to TRBJ1-1, with D possibly matching TRBD1 (5 bases). V dropped 8 bases and J dropped 5 bases, with 21 bases sitting between them. This CDR3 spans 15 amino acids. Germline V lookup: CDR1 MDHEN, CDR2 SYDVKM. The CDR3 here is CASGGGWEGLTEAFF. CDR3 nucleotides: TGTGCCAGCGGGGGGGGGTGGGAGGGTTTGACTGAAGCTTTCTTT.

The chain uses TRBV5-3 and TRBJ2-7, with TRBD2 as a possible D gene (5 bases). TRBV5-3 is assigned to the ORF class and has an uncertain function. CDR3 length equals 14 residues. V lost 8 bases and J lost 3, with 18 bases in between. The CDR3 protein is CARARERTHYEQYF. The CDR3 region has the DNA TGTGCCAGGGCCCGGGAACGGACGCACTACGAGCAGTACTTC.

The chain employs TRBV7-3 and TRBJ2-5; weak D call: TRBD1 (6 bases). Germline V gene lookup returns CDR1 SGHTA and CDR2 FQGTGA. Trimming shortened V by 3 bases and J by 1 base, and 12 bases separated the two germline ends. The CDR3 sequence is 15 residues long. The CDR3, as DNA: TGTGCCAGCAGCTTGTCCGGGACACCCCAAGAGACCCAGTACTTC. As protein: CASSLSGTPQETQYF.

This clone was counted between two and nine times. V gene TRBV5-1 combines with J gene TRBJ2-1, with TRBD2 identical over 11 bases. J lost 8 bases, V lost 1 base, and 8 bases had no gene match. CDR1 SGHRS and CDR2 YFSETQ come from the germline V gene. This CDR3 is 16 amino acids long. CDR3 residues: CASSLLSTSGRDEQFF. CDR3 nucleotides: TGCGCCAGCAGCTTGCTATCTACTAGCGGGAGAGATGAGCAGTTCTTC.

The CDR3 sequence: CASSVTGGWETQYF. The DNA of the CDR3 is TGTGCCAGCAGTGTCACAGGGGGCTGGGAGACCCAGTACTTC. The rearrangement joins TRBV25-1 to TRBJ2-5, with 9 bases aligning to TRBD1. Per germline, CDR1 MGHDK and CDR2 SYGVNS. Trimming cost V 4 bases and J 5 bases; bases outside gene matches: 5. The CDR3 consists of 14 residues. Combining the CDR3 with reference TRBV25-1 and TRBJ2-5 gives the whole variable domain EADIYQTPRYLVIGTGKKITLECSQTMGHDKMYWYQQDPGMELHLIHYSYGVNSTEKGDLSSESTVSRIRTEHFPLTLESARPSHTSQYLCASSVTGGWETQYFGPGTRLLVL.

The chain joins TRBV4-1 to TRBJ2-3; TRBD1 matches 10 bases. The CDR3 is 19 residues long. CDR1 is MGHRA, CDR2 YSYEKL, per germline. After removal of 6 bases from V and 0 bases from J, the junction contained 15 bases not matched to a gene. This CDR3 is CASSFRQGAAVSSTDTQYF. For the CDR3, the DNA is TGCGCCAGCAGTTTCCGACAGGGGGCGGCAGTTAGTAGCACAGATACGCAGTATTTT.

The V call is TRBV7-2, the J call TRBJ1-1; D is undetermined. Germline CDR1 and CDR2: SGHTA and FQGNSA. The CDR3 extends over 14 amino acids. The germline V and J ends were trimmed by 2 bases and 1 base, with 8 bases remaining between them. CDR3 residues: CASSLRTSNTEAFF. The CDR3 bases are TGTGCCAGCAGCTTAAGAACATCGAACACTGAAGCTTTCTTT.

This sequence joins TRBV28 and TRBJ1-2; no firm D call. V was trimmed by 4 bases and J by 7 bases, leaving 10 bases between them. This CDR3 has 12 amino acids. Germline CDR1 is MDHEN and CDR2 is SYDVKM. CDR3 residues: CASSSPPRGYTF. The CDR3 DNA reads as TGTGCCAGCAGTTCCCCCCCCCGTGGCTACACCTTC.

This chain joins TRBV7-2 and TRBJ1-2; 8 nucleotides line up with TRBD1. Trimming cost V 1 base and J 6 bases; bases outside gene matches: 7. Germline V gene lookup returns CDR1 SGHTA and CDR2 FQGNSA. There are 15 residues in the CDR3. Here the CDR3 reads CASSLVARGRDGYTF. In DNA form, the CDR3 reads TGTGCCAGCAGCTTAGTGGCCAGGGGGCGAGATGGCTACACCTTC.

The chain joins TRBV18 to TRBJ1-6; 10 positions match TRBD1. Germline V CDR1 and CDR2: KGHSH, LQKENI. With 3 bases clipped from V and 9 bases from J, the junction kept 5 bases outside the gene matches. The length of the CDR3 is 15 residues. CDR3 sequence (DNA): TGTGCCAGCTCACCTACCGGGACAGGGGTTTCACCCCTCCACTTT. Translating gives CASSPTGTGVSPLHF.

The V gene is TRBV6-1, the J gene TRBJ1-4; weak D call: TRBD1 (5 bases). The germline CDR1 and CDR2 sequences are MNHNS and SASEGT. This CDR3 contains 15 residues. Trimming stripped 0 bases from V and 7 bases from J, with 12 bases between. The CDR3 nucleotides read TGTGCCAGCAGTGAAGCGAGGGGAGGCCGTGAAAAACTGTTTTTT. Amino acids: CASSEARGGREKLFF.

V and J are TRBV9 and TRBJ2-5; 11 bases agree with TRBD1. There are 16 residues in the CDR3. Germline values: CDR1 SGDLS, CDR2 YYNGEE. The trim removed 4 bases at V and 4 bases at J, leaving 9 bases unmatched. The CDR3 nucleotides read TGTGCCAGCAGCCCTCAAGGACAGGGGGCTGTAGAGACCCAGTACTTC. This gives the protein CASSPQGQGAVETQYF. The variable domain in full, with the rest retrieved from reference TRBV9 and TRBJ2-5, is DSGVTQTPKHLITATGQRVTLRCSPRSGDLSVYWYQQSLDQGLQFLIQYYNGEERAKGNILERFSAQQFPDLHSELNLSSLELGDSALYFCASSPQGQGAVETQYFGPGTRLLVL.

The chain couples TRBV7-8 to TRBJ2-3; TRBD2 agrees at 16 bases. V trimming: 3 bases; J trimming: 4 bases; junction bases outside the gene matches: 13. The CDR3 spans 20 residues. The germline gives CDR1 SGHVS, CDR2 FQNEAQ. The CDR3 reads CASSLYPGTSGRERPDTQYF. Written as DNA, the CDR3 is TGTGCCAGCAGCTTGTACCCCGGGACTAGCGGGAGGGAGCGGCCAGATACGCAGTATTTT.

This chain connects TRBV9 to TRBJ1-4; 8 bases are a match to TRBD1. CDR3 length: 15 amino acids. Germline V gene sequence: CDR1 SGDLS, CDR2 YYNGEE. V trimming: 4 bases; J trimming: 4 bases; junction bases outside the gene matches: 6. The CDR3 region is CASSPTGQGNEKLFF. CDR3 DNA: TGTGCCAGCAGCCCCACCGGACAGGGTAATGAAAAACTGTTTTTT.

The V gene is TRBV29-1, the J gene TRBJ1-4; 8 bases map to TRBD1. J lost 4 bases, V lost 5 bases, and 6 bases had no gene match. Per germline, CDR1 SQVTM and CDR2 ANQGSEA. The CDR3 has 14 residues. CDR3 nucleotides: TGCAGCGTTCTCGGACAGGGCCTTAATGAAAAACTGTTTTTT. Protein product: CSVLGQGLNEKLFF.

The CDR3, as DNA: TGTGCCAGCAGCTCTAGCGCGGGCACTGAAGCTTTCTTT. Encoded protein: CASSSSAGTEAFF. This rearrangement joins TRBV9 to TRBJ1-1; the D is unclear. The germline V gene encodes CDR1 SGDLS and CDR2 YYNGEE. The CDR3 totals 13 residues. V was clipped by 4 bases and J by 4 bases, with 11 bases between them.

This chain uses TRBV29-1 with TRBJ1-2; D may be TRBD1 (6 bases). This CDR3 region has 14 residues. Germline-derived CDR1 and CDR2 are SQVTM and ANQGSEA. V gave up 3 bases and J gave up 3 bases, with 14 bases separating them. CDR3 residues: CSVDGGAHDYGYTF. The CDR3 DNA follows: TGCAGCGTTGACGGGGGGGCCCATGACTATGGCTACACCTTC.

The V and J genes are TRBV12-5 and TRBJ2-3, with 7 bases identical to TRBD2. Unmatched junction bases numbered 8, after V lost 3 bases and J lost 5 bases. Germline CDR1 and CDR2: LGHNT and FRNRAP. This CDR3 comprises 15 residues. The CDR3: CASGFGGSTIDTQYF. The CDR3 nucleotides are TGTGCTAGTGGTTTTGGCGGGAGTACGATAGATACGCAGTATTTT.

Remarks on this clone: Within the sample, other DNA sequences also encode this same CDR3. The rearrangement uses TRBV20-1 and TRBJ1-2; no clear D gene. V was pared by 5 bases and J by 8 bases, with 6 bases between. Germline CDR1 is DFQATT and CDR2 is SNEGSKA (reference sequence). This CDR3 has 9 amino acids. The CDR3: CSAPGGYTF. In DNA, the CDR3 is TGCAGTGCTCCGGGGGGCTACACCTTC.

The J gene is TRBJ2-2, the V gene TRBV5-4; D not resolved. Germline values: CDR1 SGHNT, CDR2 YYREEE (reference sequence). The CDR3 sequence is 15 residues long. V dropped 3 bases and J dropped 6 bases, with 15 bases sitting between them. The CDR3 is CASSSINERAGELFF. CDR3 nucleotide sequence: TGTGCCAGCAGCTCAATCAATGAGCGTGCCGGGGAGCTGTTTTTT.

The chain uses TRBV28 and TRBJ2-7, with D perhaps TRBD1 (5 bases). V shed 8 bases and J shed 5 bases, with 19 bases lying between them. CDR1 and CDR2 from the germline V gene are MDHEN and SYDVKM. The CDR3 is 14 residues long. The chain's CDR3 is CASSPHAGSNEQYF. For the CDR3, the DNA is TGTGCCAGCTCCCCCCACGCAGGGTCCAACGAGCAGTACTTC.

The rearrangement uses TRBV7-9 and TRBJ2-3; 9 bases are shared with TRBD1. The CDR3 length is 16 residues. From germline, CDR1 is SEHNR and CDR2 FQNEAQ (reference sequence). Trimming at V came to 3 bases and at J to 4 bases, leaving 8 bases not matched to a gene. Written as DNA, the CDR3 is TGTGCCAGCAGCTTTTACGGGACAGGGTTCGCAGATACGCAGTATTTT. Amino acid sequence: CASSFYGTGFADTQYF.

This chain uses TRBV19 with TRBJ2-6; 11 positions match TRBD1. The CDR3 spans 17 residues. Germline V gene lookup returns CDR1 LNHDA and CDR2 SQIVND (reference sequence). The junction had 8 bases not matched to a gene; V was cut back by 7 bases and J by 3 bases. CDR3: CASTDRGLLGGANVLTF. The CDR3 DNA follows: TGTGCCAGTACGGACAGGGGGCTTTTGGGTGGGGCCAACGTCCTGACTTTC.

This chain joins TRBV7-9 and TRBJ2-2, with TRBD2 matching over 11 bases. The ends lost 4 bases at V and 6 bases at J; junction bases unmatched: 10. Germline CDR1 SEHNR, CDR2 FQNEAQ (reference sequence). The CDR3 consists of 17 residues. The CDR3 nucleotides read TGTGCCAGCAGCTGGGATGAACTAGCGGGAGAGTCCGGGGAGCTGTTTTTT. Translating gives CASSWDELAGESGELFF.